These T cell receptor beta chains were read from a single sample in a study of cytomegalovirus exposure and HLA in healthy donors. Sequenced by immunoSEQ multiplex PCR; TCRdb stores in-frame clones only, minus some. Of approximately 180,000 clones detected, about 83% appear once; the ten largest clones hold around 4.8%. Sequencing used PBMCs. The receptors were gathered from a girl between 5 and 17 years old in good health and CMV-seropositive. Each CDR3 is given with its conserved first and last residue. D genes are given only for firm matches. Clone size appears in some rows only: once, few, many, or a class for an expanded clone.

size | J | V | D | CDR3 | DNA
- | TRBJ2-7 | TRBV5-1 | TRBD2 | CASGPTSGEQYF | TGCGCCAGCGGCCCGACTAGCGGAGAGCAGTACTTC
- | TRBJ1-1 | TRBV6-5 | - | CASSYSPGAGDTEAFF | TGTGCCAGCAGTTACTCTCCAGGGGCAGGGGACACTGAAGCTTTCTTT
- | TRBJ2-2 | TRBV27 | TRBD2 | CASSTPGLAGGPGGELFF | TGTGCCAGCAGTACACCGGGACTAGCGGGGGGGCCCGGCGGGGAGCTGTTTTTT
- | TRBJ2-1 | TRBV5-5 | - | CASFVGTGNEQFF | TGTGCCAGCTTTGTGGGTACGGGTAATGAGCAGTTCTTC
few | TRBJ1-5 | TRBV27 | TRBD1 | CAAGTGGGQPQHF | TGTGCCGCTGGGACAGGGGGCGGACAGCCCCAGCATTTT
- | TRBJ1-2 | TRBV7-3 | TRBD1 | CASSLTGDRLGTGGGYTF | TGTGCCAGCAGCTTAACGGGGGACCGTTTGGGGACAGGGGGTGGCTACACCTTC
- | TRBJ1-1 | TRBV7-9 | - | CASSQGGGYTEAFF | TGTGCCAGCAGCCAAGGGGGGGGCTACACTGAAGCTTTCTTT
- | TRBJ2-1 | TRBV6-4 | - | CASSVTSNNEQFF | TGTGCCAGCAGTGTTACTAGCAACAATGAGCAGTTCTTC
- | TRBJ2-7 | TRBV4-2 | - | CASSQAGAREQYF | TGTGCCAGCAGCCAAGCTGGGGCACGCGAGCAGTACTTC
- | TRBJ1-2 | TRBV28 | - | CASSFIRGYTF | TGTGCCAGCAGTTTCATCAGGGGCTACACCTTC
once | TRBJ2-1 | TRBV4-1 | TRBD2 | CASSQVASGGFYEQFF | TGCGCCAGCAGCCAGGTGGCCAGCGGGGGGTTCTATGAGCAGTTCTTC
- | TRBJ1-6 | TRBV19 | - | CASSLDGPSTVAYNSPLHF | TGTGCCAGTAGTTTGGATGGGCCCTCGACGGTGGCCTATAATTCACCCCTCCACTTT
- | TRBJ1-1 | TRBV7-9 | - | CASSSFNQGHTEAFF | TGTGCCAGCAGCTCTTTTAACCAGGGTCACACTGAAGCTTTCTTT
- | TRBJ1-2 | TRBV9 | - | CASSVRGGIANYGYTF | TGTGCCAGCAGCGTACGGGGGGGCATAGCTAACTATGGCTACACCTTC
- | TRBJ2-2 | TRBV5-1 | - | CASNGGLSNTGELFF | TGCGCCAGCAACGGGGGACTTTCGAACACCGGGGAGCTGTTTTTT
- | TRBJ1-6 | TRBV5-4 | - | CASSFDRRNNSPLHF | TGTGCCAGCAGCTTCGACAGGAGAAATAATTCACCCCTCCACTTT
- | TRBJ2-7 | TRBV6-5 | - | CASKMGGPPYEQYF | TGTGCCAGCAAAATGGGGGGGCCCCCCTACGAGCAGTACTTC
- | TRBJ2-7 | TRBV18 | - | CASSPFAYEQYF | TGTGCCAGCTCACCATTCGCGTACGAGCAGTACTTC
- | TRBJ2-1 | TRBV9 | TRBD1 | CASSVETGDNEQFF | TGTGCCAGCAGCGTAGAGACAGGGGATAATGAGCAGTTCTTC
- | TRBJ2-7 | TRBV4-1 | TRBD1 | CASSLTPSTGGTGEQYF | TGCGCCAGCAGCCTAACCCCATCGACAGGGGGAACGGGCGAGCAGTACTTC
- | TRBJ2-5 | TRBV9 | TRBD2 | CASSAGGLETQYF | TGTGCCAGCAGCGCGGGGGGGCTAGAGACCCAGTACTTC
- | TRBJ1-2 | TRBV7-2 | TRBD1 | CASSLVGQGNGYTF | TGTGCCAGCAGCTTAGTAGGACAGGGGAACGGCTACACCTTC
once | TRBJ2-1 | TRBV5-1 | - | CASSRDSRDYNEQFF | TGCGCCAGCAGCCGGGACTCGCGAGACTACAATGAGCAGTTCTTC
- | TRBJ2-4 | TRBV27 | TRBD2 | CASSPIVGGVAKNIQYF | TGTGCCAGCAGTCCCATCGTGGGGGGGGTAGCCAAAAACATTCAGTACTTC
- | TRBJ1-6 | TRBV7-8 | TRBD1 | CASRVQGAWGNSPLHF | TGTGCCAGCCGCGTACAGGGGGCTTGGGGAAATTCACCCCTCCACTTT
- | TRBJ1-3 | TRBV5-1 | TRBD1 | CASSHGTGTGGNTIYF | TGCGCCAGCAGCCACGGAACCGGGACAGGGGGAAACACCATATATTTT
- | TRBJ1-1 | TRBV7-9 | - | CASSLGLTGNTEAFF | TGTGCCAGCAGCTTAGGACTAACGGGGAACACTGAAGCTTTCTTT
- | TRBJ2-3 | TRBV9 | TRBD2 | CASSVLGGGTDTQYF | TGTGCCAGCAGCGTACTCGGGGGGGGCACAGATACGCAGTATTTT
- | TRBJ2-7 | TRBV7-9 | - | CASSLRAGTWYEQYF | TGTGCCAGCAGCCTTAGGGCGGGAACTTGGTACGAGCAGTACTTC
once | TRBJ2-1 | TRBV7-6 | - | CASSEGGAEQFF | TGTGCCAGCAGTGAAGGGGGGGCTGAGCAGTTCTTC
- | TRBJ2-2 | TRBV9 | TRBD1 | CASSARRGNPGELFF | TGTGCCAGCAGCGCGCGCAGGGGGAACCCCGGGGAGCTGTTTTTT
- | TRBJ1-2 | TRBV27 | TRBD1 | CASTAGTGYGYTF | TGTGCCAGCACCGCCGGGACAGGGTATGGCTACACCTTC
- | TRBJ2-2 | TRBV5-1 | TRBD2 | CASSYRTSGGAIPGELFF | TGCGCCAGCAGCTATAGGACTAGCGGGGGGGCCATCCCAGGGGAGCTGTTTTTT
- | TRBJ1-1 | TRBV12-5 | - | CASGWRFWYEKAFF | TGTGCTAGTGGCTGGAGATTTTGGTACGAAAAAGCTTTCTTT
- | TRBJ2-2 | TRBV6-4 | TRBD2 | CASSSSGDTGELFF | TGTGCCAGCAGCTCTAGCGGGGACACCGGGGAGCTGTTTTTT
- | TRBJ1-5 | TRBV7-2 | - | CASSLRDYQPQHF | TGTGCCAGCAGCCTCAGGGATTATCAGCCCCAGCATTTT
once | TRBJ1-1 | TRBV27 | TRBD1 | CASGDRGSTEAFF | TGTGCCAGCGGCGACAGGGGCTCCACTGAAGCTTTCTTT
- | TRBJ1-1 | TRBV30 | TRBD1 | CAWSVVGGYPEAFF | TGTGCCTGGAGTGTGGTAGGGGGCTACCCTGAAGCTTTCTTT
few | TRBJ2-3 | TRBV2 | - | CASIFGGKPSTDTQYF | TGTGCCAGCATTTTCGGGGGAAAGCCTAGCACAGATACGCAGTATTTT
- | TRBJ1-1 | TRBV5-1 | - | CASSPGMNTEAFF | TGCGCCAGCAGCCCGGGAATGAACACTGAAGCTTTCTTT
- | TRBJ1-2 | TRBV25-1 | TRBD1 | CASSLGQNYGYIF | TGTGCCAGCAGTTTGGGACAGAACTATGGCTACATCTTC
once | TRBJ2-3 | TRBV7-9 | TRBD2 | CASTQGGLAGTDTQYF | TGTGCCAGCACACAAGGAGGACTAGCGGGCACAGATACGCAGTATTTT
- | TRBJ1-3 | TRBV2 | TRBD1 | CASSRTGDSGNTIYF | TGTGCCAGCAGCCGGACAGGGGACTCTGGAAACACCATATATTTT
- | TRBJ1-6 | TRBV10-2 | - | CASSEYNPGLNSPLHF | TGCGCCAGCAGTGAATATAATCCAGGTCTTAATTCACCCCTCCACTTT
- | TRBJ2-3 | TRBV28 | - | CATTADDSVRDTQYF | TGTGCTACCACCGCCGATGACAGCGTTCGGGATACGCAGTATTTT
few | TRBJ2-1 | TRBV27 | - | CASSLSGRGIYNEQFF | TGTGCCAGCAGTTTATCTGGGCGGGGAATTTACAATGAGCAGTTCTTC
- | TRBJ1-6 | TRBV21-1 | - | CASSPPRGTAFNSPLHF | TGTGCCAGCAGCCCCCCTAGGGGGACGGCGTTTAATTCACCTCTCCACTTT
- | TRBJ1-1 | TRBV20-1 | - | CSSSNTEAFF | TGCAGTTCCTCGAACACTGAAGCTTTCTTT
- | TRBJ1-1 | TRBV7-6 | - | CASSLGVKATEAFF | TGTGCCAGCAGCTTAGGCGTGAAAGCCACTGAAGCTTTCTTT
few | TRBJ2-5 | TRBV4-1 | - | CASSQDYGETQYF | TGCGCCAGCAGCCAAGATTACGGGGAGACCCAGTACTTC
- | TRBJ1-1 | TRBV12-5 | TRBD1 | CASGLVLTGGAGVTEAFF | TGTGCTAGTGGTTTGGTACTTACAGGGGGCGCCGGGGTTACTGAAGCTTTCTTT
- | TRBJ2-1 | TRBV7-3 | TRBD1 | CASSLQGAPRNEQFF | TGTGCCAGCAGCTTACAGGGGGCCCCGCGGAATGAGCAGTTCTTC
- | TRBJ1-1 | TRBV19 | TRBD1 | CASSIEGQGWTEAFF | TGTGCCAGTAGTATTGAGGGACAGGGTTGGACTGAAGCTTTCTTT
- | TRBJ1-1 | TRBV5-6 | - | CASSLPGTEAFF | TGTGCCAGCAGCTTACCCGGCACTGAAGCTTTCTTT